The 14 T cell receptor beta chains below were found in one sample sequenced in a study of blood T cell repertoires in COVID-19. The protocol was immunoSEQ multiplex PCR, while the TCRdb copy is restricted to in-frame clones and leaves out a portion. Here the sample spans 55,000 to 70,000 clones, roughly 87% being singletons. Sequences were obtained from peripheral blood. These receptors were collected from a young woman with acute or convalescent COVID-19.

In its sample, this clone was seen once. The CDR3 nucleotides are TGTGCCAGCAGCGCGGACAGTTCCTATGGCTACACCTTC. Its translation: CASSADSSYGYTF. The V gene is TRBV11-2, the J gene TRBJ1-2; possible D gene TRBD1, 6 bases. The CDR3 runs to 13 residues. Trimming shortened V by 5 bases and J by 4 bases, and 11 bases separated the two germline ends. The germline gives CDR1 SGHAT, CDR2 FQNNGV.

The chain recombines TRBV6-1 with TRBJ1-2, with D perhaps TRBD1 (6 bases). The CDR3 has 14 amino acids. Germline CDR1 reads MNHNS; CDR2 reads SASEGT. V lost 0 bases to trimming and J lost 7 bases, with 12 bases between them. The DNA for the CDR3 is TGTGCCAGCAGTGAAGCGGGGGGGCTGGGTGGCTACACCTTC. It specifies CASSEAGGLGGYTF.

The J gene is TRBJ1-1, the V gene TRBV7-8; 8 bases map to TRBD1. The CDR3 spans 16 residues. Trimming cost V 4 bases and J 4 bases; bases outside gene matches: 11. Germline V lookup: CDR1 SGHVS, CDR2 FQNEAQ. CDR3 sequence (DNA): TGTGCCAGCAGCTCCGGCGCAGGGGGCTCGGGCACTGAAGCTTTCTTT. It codes for CASSSGAGGSGTEAFF.

The gene calls are TRBV12-3 or TRBV12-4 and TRBJ2-7; TRBD1 is a possible D gene (6 bases). Trimming left V 4 bases short and J 2 bases short, with 9 bases between. This CDR3 has 13 amino acids. CDR3 bases: TGTGCCAGCAGTTCTAGGACAGCCTACGAGCAGTACTTC. Encoded protein: CASSSRTAYEQYF.

This chain links TRBV6-6 with TRBJ1-3; the match to TRBD1 covers 10 bases. Per germline, CDR1 MNHNY and CDR2 SVGAGI (reference sequence). The length of the CDR3 is 16 residues. Unmatched junction bases numbered 9, after V lost 6 bases and J lost 4 bases. CDR3 nucleotides: TGTGCCAGCAGCCCCGCGGTGACAGGGGGCGGAAACACCATATATTTT. Its protein product is CASSPAVTGGGNTIYF.

V is TRBV19 and J is TRBJ2-7; the D gene is possibly TRBD1 (6 bases). Per germline, CDR1 LNHDA and CDR2 SQIVND (reference sequence). The CDR3 is 16 amino acids. Trimming removed 5 bases from V and 2 bases from J, with 19 bases in between. The CDR3 nucleotides are TGTGCCAGTAGTCCCTCCTTGGGGACATCCCCCTACGAGCAGTACTTC. Translating it yields CASSPSLGTSPYEQYF.

This clone was recorded once. This chain uses TRBV7-9 with TRBJ1-3, with D possibly matching TRBD1 (5 bases). The CDR3 has 17 amino acids. CDR1 and CDR2 (germline): SEHNR, FQNEAQ (reference sequence). V shed 5 bases and J shed 0 bases, with 17 bases lying between them. As DNA, the CDR3 is TGTGCCAGCAGCCCTCCCGCGGGGCACAACTCTGGAAACACCATATATTTT. It is translated as CASSPPAGHNSGNTIYF.

This rearrangement joins TRBV28 to TRBJ1-6, with D perhaps TRBD1 (6 bases). The V and J ends lost 6 bases and 10 bases respectively, with 13 bases between them. Germline CDR1 reads MDHEN; CDR2 reads SYDVKM. This CDR3 spans 13 amino acids. CDR3 amino acids: CASRQGTDSPLHF. In DNA, the CDR3 is TGTGCCAGCAGACAGGGAACCGACTCACCCCTCCACTTT.

The rearrangement joins TRBV11-3 to TRBJ1-1, with D perhaps TRBD1 (6 bases). Trimming removed 5 bases at V and 3 bases at J, with 13 bases between. CDR3 length: 14 amino acids. Germline-derived CDR1 and CDR2 are SGHNT and YENEEA. The CDR3 is CASSLPQGYTEAFF. The CDR3 region has the DNA TGTGCCAGCAGCCTACCTCAGGGGTACACTGAAGCTTTCTTT.

Concerning this clone itself: The identical CDR3 is also encoded by other nucleotide sequences in the sample. The rearrangement uses TRBV19 and TRBJ1-5; 8 bases align to TRBD1. Germline values: CDR1 LNHDA, CDR2 SQIVND (reference sequence). J lost 2 bases, V lost 5 bases, and 2 bases had no gene match. This CDR3 comprises 14 residues. The CDR3 DNA follows: TGTGCCAGTAGTGGGACAGGCGGCAATCAGCCCCAGCATTTT. Translation: CASSGTGGNQPQHF.

CDR3 DNA: TGTGCCAGCAGTTACTCGACTGATAACACCGGGGAGCTGTTTTTT. This codes for CASSYSTDNTGELFF. The V gene is TRBV6-2 or TRBV6-3, the J gene TRBJ2-2; unclear D gene. Trimming cost V 0 bases and J 2 bases, with 7 bases left between them. CDR3 length equals 15 residues. Germline V gene sequence: CDR1 MNHEY, CDR2 SVGEGT.

This chain uses TRBV2 with TRBJ2-5, with D unclear. Trimming cost V 4 bases and J 0 bases, with 3 bases left between them. The CDR3 is 12 amino acids. The germline V gene has CDR1 SNHLY and CDR2 FYNNEI. The CDR3 nucleotides are TGTGCCAGCAGTGGGCACCAAGAGACCCAGTACTTC. Translation gives CASSGHQETQYF. The entire variable domain, with the rest obtained from reference TRBV2 and TRBJ2-5, is as follows: EPEVTQTPSHQVTQMGQEVILRCVPISNHLYFYWYRQILGQKVEFLVSFYNNEISEKSEIFDDQFSVERPDGSNFTLKIRSTKLEDSAMYFCASSGHQETQYFGPGTRLLVL.

The chain carries TRBV10-3 and TRBJ1-2; 7 nucleotides match TRBD1. This CDR3 spans 13 amino acids. Germline CDR1 ENHRY, CDR2 SYGVKD. V trimming: 6 bases; J trimming: 5 bases; junction bases outside the gene matches: 6. This CDR3 is CAISEGQKYGYTF. For the CDR3, the DNA is TGTGCCATCAGCGAGGGACAGAAGTATGGCTACACCTTC.

The CDR3 DNA follows: TGTGCCTGGAGTGGACAGGGGGCTAGTCAGCCCCAGCATTTT. Translating gives CAWSGQGASQPQHF. The chain is built from TRBV30 and TRBJ1-5; 10 bases are a match to TRBD1. The junction had 3 bases not matched to a gene; V was cut back by 1 base and J by 6 bases. This CDR3 contains 14 residues. Germline CDR1 and CDR2: GTSNPN and SVGIG (reference sequence).